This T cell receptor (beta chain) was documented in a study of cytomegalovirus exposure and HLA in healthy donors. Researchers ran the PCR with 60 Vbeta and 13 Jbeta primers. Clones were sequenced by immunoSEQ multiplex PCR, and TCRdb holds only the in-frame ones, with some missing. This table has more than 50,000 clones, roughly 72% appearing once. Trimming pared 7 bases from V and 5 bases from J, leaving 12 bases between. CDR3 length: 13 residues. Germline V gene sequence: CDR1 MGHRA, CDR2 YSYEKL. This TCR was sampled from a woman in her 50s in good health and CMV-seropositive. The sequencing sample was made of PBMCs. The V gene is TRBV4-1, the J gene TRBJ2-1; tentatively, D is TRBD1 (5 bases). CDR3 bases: TGCGCCAGCAATGGGATAGGGGACAATGAGCAGTTCTTC. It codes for CASNGIGDNEQFF.